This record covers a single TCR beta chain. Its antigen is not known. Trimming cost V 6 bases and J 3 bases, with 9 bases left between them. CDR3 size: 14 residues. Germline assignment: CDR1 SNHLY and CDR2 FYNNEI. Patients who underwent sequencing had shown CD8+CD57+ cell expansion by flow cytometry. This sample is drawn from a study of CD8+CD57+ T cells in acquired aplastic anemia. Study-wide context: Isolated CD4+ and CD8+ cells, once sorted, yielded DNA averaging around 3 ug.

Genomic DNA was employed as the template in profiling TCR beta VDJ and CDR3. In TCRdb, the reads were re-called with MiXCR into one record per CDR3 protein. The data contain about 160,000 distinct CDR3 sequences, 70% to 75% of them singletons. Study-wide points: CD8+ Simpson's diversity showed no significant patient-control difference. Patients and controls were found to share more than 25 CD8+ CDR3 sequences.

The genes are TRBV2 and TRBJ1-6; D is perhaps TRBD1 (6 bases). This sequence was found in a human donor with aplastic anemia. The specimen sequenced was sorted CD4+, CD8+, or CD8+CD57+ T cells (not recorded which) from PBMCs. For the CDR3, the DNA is TGTGCCAGCAGGCTGGACAGCTATAATTCACCCCTCCACTTT. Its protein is CASRLDSYNSPLHF.